These 31 T cell receptor beta chains were sequenced from one sample in a study of shared clonotypes between healthy human individuals. The table came from immunoSEQ multiplex PCR; TCRdb's copy has only in-frame clones and leaves some out. This sample has some 2 million clones, with 85% to 95% found just once. What was sequenced was naive CD4+ T cells sorted from blood. Subset indicated: CD45RA+ positively selected. These receptors all stem from a man younger than 35 in good health.

The J gene is TRBJ1-2, the V gene TRBV11-2; 8 bases align to TRBD1. Losses at the gene ends were 4 bases for V and 4 bases for J; bases not matched to a gene: 11. This CDR3 is 16 amino acids long. From germline, CDR1 is SGHAT and CDR2 FQNNGV. The CDR3 spells CASSSRTGSGGYGYTF. The CDR3 DNA reads as TGTGCCAGCAGCTCCCGGACAGGGTCAGGTGGCTATGGCTACACCTTC.

This clone was seen a single time. This sequence joins TRBV25-1 and TRBJ2-3; D is undetermined. This CDR3 is built from 11 residues. The V gene lost 6 bases and the J gene lost 4 bases, with 5 bases spanning the gap. Germline V gene lookup returns CDR1 MGHDK and CDR2 SYGVNS. In nucleotides, the CDR3 is TGTGCCAGCAGCTGGGCAGATACGCAGTATTTT. The encoded protein is CASSWADTQYF.

The chain is built from TRBV14 and TRBJ2-1, with 12 positions matching TRBD2. CDR1 is SGHDN, CDR2 FVKESK, per germline. The CDR3 runs 16 residues. V lost 1 base and J lost 4; bases outside the gene matches: 2. CDR3 residues: CASSQGGTSGYNEQFF. The CDR3 nucleotides read TGTGCCAGCAGCCAAGGAGGGACTAGCGGGTACAATGAGCAGTTCTTC. The entire variable domain, with the rest obtained from reference TRBV14 and TRBJ2-1, is as follows: EAGVTQFPSHSVIEKGQTVTLRCDPISGHDNLYWYRRVMGKEIKFLLHFVKESKQDESGMPNNRFLAERTGGTYSTLKVQPAELEDSGVYFCASSQGGTSGYNEQFFGPGTRLTVL.

A few counts support this clone. This chain connects TRBV25-1 to TRBJ1-6; 11 bases match TRBD1. Germline V gene data show CDR1 as MGHDK and CDR2 as SYGVNS. CDR3 length: 15 amino acids. After removal of 4 bases from V and 11 bases from J, the junction contained 7 bases not matched to a gene. The CDR3 sequence is CASSAVGQGAAPLHF. CDR3 bases: TGTGCCAGCAGTGCTGTAGGACAGGGGGCTGCACCCCTCCACTTT.

CDR3 DNA sequence: TGTGCCAGCAGCTCCCAACAGGGGTGGGGCTACACCTTC. Translating it yields CASSSQQGWGYTF. The chain employs TRBV27 and TRBJ1-2; 7 positions agree with TRBD1. Germline V gene sequence: CDR1 MNHEY, CDR2 SMNVEV (reference sequence). V lost 6 bases and J lost 8; bases outside the gene matches: 9. This CDR3 is 13 amino acids long.

The rearrangement uses TRBV6-6 and TRBJ2-2; no firm D call. In germline, CDR1 is MNHNY, CDR2 SVGAGI (reference sequence). The CDR3 contains 13 residues. V was cut by 5 bases and J by 4 bases, with 8 bases left in between. CDR3 protein: CASSPLSTGELFF. CDR3 bases: TGTGCCAGCAGTCCCCTTAGCACCGGGGAGCTGTTTTTT.

This chain connects TRBV6-1 to TRBJ1-5; D unresolved. The V end was cut by 2 bases, the J end by 6 bases, with 8 bases between. Germline CDR1 MNHNS, CDR2 SASEGT. The CDR3 is 13 amino acids. The CDR3 region is CASSESAVQPQHF. The CDR3, as DNA: TGTGCCAGCAGTGAAAGCGCAGTTCAGCCCCAGCATTTT.

This chain uses TRBV14 with TRBJ2-1; D may be TRBD2 (5 bases). There are 13 residues in the CDR3. Trimming shortened V by 2 bases and J by 6 bases, and 8 bases separated the two germline ends. Germline assignment: CDR1 SGHDN and CDR2 FVKESK. The CDR3 sequence is CASSQPSGNEQFF. CDR3 coding DNA: TGTGCCAGCAGCCAACCGAGCGGCAATGAGCAGTTCTTC.

The chain uses TRBV20-1 and TRBJ1-4; tentative D call: TRBD1 (5 bases). The germline CDR1 and CDR2 sequences are DFQATT and SNEGSKA (reference sequence). The CDR3 consists of 11 residues. V dropped 8 bases and J dropped 8 bases, with 12 bases sitting between them. The CDR3 reads CSFRQGEKLFF. CDR3 DNA sequence: TGCAGTTTCCGCCAGGGAGAAAAACTGTTTTTT.

The gene calls are TRBV18 and TRBJ2-5; 14 nucleotides line up with TRBD2. Germline values: CDR1 KGHSH, CDR2 LQKENI. The V segment lost 5 bases and the J segment 5 bases; nucleotides outside the gene matches: 4. The CDR3 runs to 15 residues. The CDR3 protein is CASSSGLAGAETQYF. The CDR3 DNA reads TGTGCCAGCTCATCGGGACTAGCGGGAGCCGAGACCCAGTACTTC.

The rearrangement uses TRBV18 and TRBJ2-3; D is undetermined. This CDR3 has 14 amino acids. Germline assignment: CDR1 KGHSH and CDR2 LQKENI. Trimming shortened V by 2 bases and J by 3 bases, and 9 bases separated the two germline ends. The CDR3 DNA reads as TGTGCCAGCTCACCAAAGCATGGGACAGATACGCAGTATTTT. Translation gives CASSPKHGTDTQYF.

The genes are TRBV19 and TRBJ2-7, with 10 positions matching TRBD2. V was pared by 5 bases and J by 0 bases, with 4 bases of the junction left unmatched. CDR1 is LNHDA, CDR2 SQIVND, per germline (reference sequence). The CDR3 sequence is 15 residues long. Written as DNA, the CDR3 is TGTGCCAGTAGTGGACTAGCGGATAGCTCCTACGAGCAGTACTTC. Amino acid sequence: CASSGLADSSYEQYF.

The chain links TRBV10-3 to TRBJ1-4; tentatively, D is TRBD1 (6 bases). Deletions cut 6 bases from V and 8 bases from J, with 16 bases between. CDR3 size: 14 residues. Germline CDR1 ENHRY, CDR2 SYGVKD. CDR3 sequence: CAIRDGTTGEKLFF. CDR3 DNA sequence: TGTGCCATCAGGGACGGGACAACTGGGGAAAAACTGTTTTTT.

The V gene is TRBV2, the J gene TRBJ2-1; D ambiguous. Germline V gives CDR1 SNHLY, CDR2 FYNNEI. The CDR3 has 12 residues. The V end was cut by 3 bases, the J end by 7 bases, with 7 bases between. The CDR3 is CASSDYFNEQFF. The CDR3 DNA is TGTGCCAGCAGTGACTATTTTAATGAGCAGTTCTTC.

The chain links TRBV6-5 to TRBJ1-6, with 8 bases lining up with TRBD1. This CDR3 spans 15 amino acids. The trim removed 10 bases at V and 7 bases at J, leaving 12 bases unmatched. Germline assignment: CDR1 MNHEY and CDR2 SVGAGI. The CDR3: CATDARGQVNSPLHF. CDR3 DNA: TGTGCCACGGACGCCAGGGGACAGGTCAATTCACCCCTCCACTTT.

This clone showed up just once. The chain recombines TRBV5-4 with TRBJ2-3; 7 nucleotides agree with TRBD1. V lost 0 bases to trimming and J lost 4 bases; unmatched junction nucleotides: 2. Germline lookup yields CDR1 SGHNT and CDR2 YYREEE (reference sequence). This CDR3 spans 14 amino acids. CDR3 amino acids: CASSLGDRADTQYF. The CDR3 bases are TGTGCCAGCAGCTTGGGGGACAGAGCAGATACGCAGTATTTT.

The chain couples TRBV6-6 to TRBJ2-1, with unresolved D. V was clipped by 7 bases and J by 8 bases, with 15 bases between them. This CDR3 has 13 amino acids. Per germline, CDR1 MNHNY and CDR2 SVGAGI (reference sequence). The CDR3, as DNA: TGTGCCAGCAAGAAAGCGACGGGCGATGAGCAGTTCTTC. Translated, it gives CASKKATGDEQFF.

The V call is TRBV6-1, the J call TRBJ2-3; TRBD1 aligns across 8 bases. This CDR3 has 14 amino acids. Losses at the gene ends were 10 bases for V and 2 bases for J; bases not matched to a gene: 8. Looked up from germline, CDR1 is MNHNS and CDR2 is SASEGT. The CDR3 DNA follows: TGTGCCACAGGACAGGGAACCCCCACAGATACGCAGTATTTT. Protein sequence: CATGQGTPTDTQYF.

This clone was seen only once. The rearrangement uses TRBV4-1 and TRBJ1-5, with 10 bases fitting TRBD1. Trimming cost V 4 bases and J 6 bases; bases outside gene matches: 6. CDR1 is MGHRA, CDR2 YSYEKL, per germline. The CDR3 runs to 15 residues. CDR3 protein: CASSLGTGVSQPQHF. In nucleotides, the CDR3 is TGCGCCAGCAGCCTCGGGACAGGGGTTTCTCAGCCCCAGCATTTT.

This chain uses TRBV6-6 with TRBJ2-1; 11 nucleotides align to TRBD2. The germline V gene has CDR1 MNHNY and CDR2 SVGAGI (reference sequence). The CDR3 is 15 residues long. The V gene end was trimmed by 7 bases and the J gene end by 6 bases; junction bases not matched to a gene: 8. In DNA form, the CDR3 reads TGTGCCAGCAATATAGCGGGGGGGCCCGTCAATGAGCAGTTCTTC. It is translated as CASNIAGGPVNEQFF.

The chain is built from TRBV10-1 and TRBJ2-3; 8 bases fit TRBD2. The CDR3 contains 15 residues. The ends lost 5 bases at V and 6 bases at J; junction bases unmatched: 10. Germline V lookup: CDR1 WNHNN, CDR2 SYGVQD (reference sequence). Here the CDR3 reads CASSTGKTSVDTQYF. The CDR3 bases are TGCGCCAGCAGTACGGGCAAGACTAGCGTGGATACGCAGTATTTT.

The genes are TRBV29-1 and TRBJ2-3; 7 bases line up with TRBD2. Germline CDR1 and CDR2: SQVTM and ANQGSEA. The ends lost 2 bases at V and 4 bases at J; junction bases unmatched: 9. CDR3 length equals 15 residues. The CDR3 bases are TGCAGCGTTGAAAGTGGCGGGAGAGGCGCAGATACGCAGTATTTT. Translating it yields CSVESGGRGADTQYF.

The chain carries TRBV6-5 and TRBJ2-1, with 7 bases that match TRBD1. CDR3 length equals 15 residues. Germline-derived CDR1 and CDR2 are MNHEY and SVGAGI. V was pared by 5 bases and J by 8 bases, with 12 bases of the junction left unmatched. The CDR3 loop is CASSPLIQGPDEQFF. Here the CDR3 DNA reads TGTGCCAGCAGTCCCCTGATACAGGGGCCGGATGAGCAGTTCTTC.

The genes are TRBV10-3 and TRBJ1-2, with D possibly being TRBD1 (6 bases). This CDR3 is built from 13 residues. The V gene lost 6 bases and the J gene lost 4 bases, with 12 bases spanning the gap. CDR1 ENHRY and CDR2 SYGVKD come from the germline V gene. CDR3 in amino acids: CAIRTEGGYGYTF. The CDR3, as DNA: TGTGCCATCAGGACTGAGGGGGGCTATGGCTACACCTTC.

This clone turned up a few times. The germline gene is not matched at one end of the junction; a read error may be the cause. This chain uses TRBV9 with TRBJ2-5; a weak D match, TRBD2 (6 bases). Germline V gives CDR1 SGDLS, CDR2 YYNGEE. This CDR3 is built from 14 residues. The CDR3 protein is CTSSPGLAQETQYF. The CDR3 region has the DNA TGTACCAGCAGCCCGGGACTTGCCCAGGAGACCCAGTACTTC.

The rearrangement uses TRBV7-2 and TRBJ2-2; maybe TRBD1 (6 bases). This CDR3 contains 17 residues. With 1 base removed from V and 3 bases from J, the gap between germline ends came to 15 bases. CDR1 is SGHTA, CDR2 FQGNSA, per germline. CDR3 sequence: CASSLGVGQGHTGELFF. The CDR3, as DNA: TGTGCCAGCAGCTTAGGAGTAGGGCAGGGGCACACCGGGGAGCTGTTTTTT.

The chain employs TRBV6-6 and TRBJ1-2; TRBD1 is a possible D gene (6 bases). Per germline, CDR1 MNHNY and CDR2 SVGAGI (reference sequence). The CDR3 is 13 residues long. The V and J ends lost 0 bases and 8 bases respectively, with 10 bases between them. DNA of the CDR3: TGTGCCAGCAGTTACTCGACAGGAGGGGGCTACACCTTC. Translation: CASSYSTGGGYTF.

This rearrangement joins TRBV6-5 to TRBJ2-3, with a possible D match to TRBD1 (5 bases). Germline V gene sequence: CDR1 MNHEY, CDR2 SVGAGI. The ends were cut back, 6 bases at V and 0 bases at J, with 13 bases in the middle. This CDR3 contains 15 residues. The DNA of the CDR3 is TGTGCCAGCAGAATGGGGCAGTTTAGCACAGATACGCAGTATTTT. Protein: CASRMGQFSTDTQYF.

This rearrangement joins TRBV9 to TRBJ1-6, with D unclear. V lost 0 bases to trimming and J lost 10 bases, with 5 bases between them. This CDR3 is 12 amino acids long. CDR1 and CDR2 (germline): SGDLS, YYNGEE. The CDR3 DNA reads TGTGCCAGCAGCGTAGGAGAATCACCCCTCCACTTT. Protein sequence: CASSVGESPLHF.

J is TRBJ1-2 and V is TRBV5-1; 7 bases agree with TRBD1. The CDR3 sequence is 15 residues long. CDR1 is SGHRS and CDR2 is YFSETQ in the germline V gene. The V segment lost 3 bases and the J segment 2 bases; nucleotides outside the gene matches: 7. DNA of the CDR3: TGCGCCAGCAGCTCCACGGGACAGCCAAACTATGGCTACACCTTC. Its protein is CASSSTGQPNYGYTF.

The V gene is TRBV7-9, the J gene TRBJ2-5; a weak D match, TRBD1 (6 bases). CDR3 length: 14 amino acids. Germline assignment: CDR1 SEHNR and CDR2 FQNEAQ (reference sequence). The ends were cut back, 6 bases at V and 5 bases at J, with 16 bases in the middle. CDR3 in amino acids: CASSSDSAGETQYF. CDR3 DNA sequence: TGTGCCAGCAGTTCGGACAGTGCTGGGGAGACCCAGTACTTC.